This record looks at one TCR beta chain sequence and its context. Its antigen is not identified. The CDR3 totals 15 residues. Trimming pared 4 bases from V and 4 bases from J, leaving 16 bases between. Germline V gene sequence: CDR1 KGHSH, CDR2 LQKENI. The repertoire was sequenced with immunoSEQ multiplex PCR; TCRdb's copy has only in-frame clones and lacks some. The sample has roughly 1,100,000 clones; approximately 70% are singletons. The data belong to a study of shared clonotypes between healthy human individuals. Study-wide points: Few donors restricted represented genetic and exposure-history diversity. Clonotypes that were shared across a few donors made up around 5% of naive CD4 clonotypes.

V and J are TRBV18 and TRBJ1-2; perhaps TRBD1 as D (6 bases). The TCR sequence derives from a man between 18 and 35 years old in good health. The sample was memory CD4+ T cells sorted from blood. Described subset: CD45RA-negative fraction. DNA of the CDR3: TGTGCCAGCTCACTCGGACAGAACACCATCTATGGCTACACCTTC. Its translation is CASSLGQNTIYGYTF.